This TCR beta chain was documented in a study of T cells after yellow fever vaccination. Study-wide results and caveats: The secondary response showed a weaker magnitude and a faster peak, day 5 versus 15.

MiXCR, applied by TCRdb to the 5' RACE reads, yields one record per CDR3 protein. The table lists about 170,000 distinct CDR3 sequences, roughly 11% of them singletons, with around 34% in the top ten. In this sample, this clonotype turned up a few times. Its specificity is unknown. This TCR was recovered from a man younger than 35 who received the YFV17D yellow fever vaccine. The input for sequencing was CD8+ T cells sorted from PBMCs, taken 15 days after the yellow fever booster vaccination.

CDR3 amino acids: CASSQAGYREQYF. In DNA, the CDR3 is TGCGCCAGCAGCCAAGCAGGGTACCGCGAGCAGTACTTC. The genes are TRBV4-3 and TRBJ2-7; D is possibly TRBD1 (5 bases). Trimming took 1 base from V and 6 from J, leaving 10 bases between them. This CDR3 spans 13 amino acids. The V gene's germline CDR1 is LGHNA and CDR2 YSLEER.